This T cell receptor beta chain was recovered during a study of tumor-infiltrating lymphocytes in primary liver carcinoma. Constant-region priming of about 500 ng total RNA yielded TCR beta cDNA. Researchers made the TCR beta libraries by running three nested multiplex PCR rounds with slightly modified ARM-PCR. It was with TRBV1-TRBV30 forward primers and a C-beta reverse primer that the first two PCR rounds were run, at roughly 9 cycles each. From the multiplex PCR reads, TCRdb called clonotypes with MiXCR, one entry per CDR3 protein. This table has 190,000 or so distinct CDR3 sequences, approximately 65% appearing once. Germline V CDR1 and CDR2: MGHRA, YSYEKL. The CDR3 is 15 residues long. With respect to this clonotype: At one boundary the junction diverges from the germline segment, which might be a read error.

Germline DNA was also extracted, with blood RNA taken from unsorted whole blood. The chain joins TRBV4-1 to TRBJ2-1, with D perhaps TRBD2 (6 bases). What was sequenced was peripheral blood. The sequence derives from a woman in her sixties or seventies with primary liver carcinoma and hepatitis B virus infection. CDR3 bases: TGCGTCAGCAGCCAAGATGAGGCCCCGGGACTCGGGCAGTTCTTC. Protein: CVSSQDEAPGLGQFF.